These 27 T cell receptor beta chains originate from one sample sequenced in a study of beta chain features in type 1 diabetes (dated by TCRdb to 2016 to 2019). Library preparation used the immunoSEQ multiplex PCR assay. All of the isolated RNA was reverse transcribed with the High Capacity cDNA Reverse Transcription Kit, so expressed TCRB transcripts were sequenced. TCRdb stores this immuneACCESS table with in-frame sequences only. Part of the clones is absent; in the studies checked, under half of the shortfall reflects unresolved V genes, and no reason is known for the rest. Recorded for this sample are under 300,000 clones; 25% to 30% of them occurred a single time. The ten largest clones add up to 3.5% to 4.5% of the sample. Sequenced material: central memory CD4+ T cells from blood. Every receptor here comes from a man in his thirties or forties in good health.

This clone was counted a few times. The rearrangement links TRBV27 to TRBJ1-2; no reliable D call. CDR1 and CDR2 from the germline V gene are MNHEY and SMNVEV (reference sequence). Between the trimmed V and J ends, which lost 5 bases and 3 bases, there was a span of 10 bases. There are 13 residues in the CDR3. The CDR3 spells CASSDDKYYGYTF. DNA of the CDR3: TGTGCCAGCAGTGATGACAAATACTATGGCTACACCTTC.

The rearrangement joins TRBV11-2 to TRBJ2-1, with TRBD2 identical over 9 bases. The germline gives CDR1 SGHAT, CDR2 FQNNGV. V was pared by 4 bases and J by 6 bases, with 7 bases of the junction left unmatched. The CDR3 covers 15 residues. CDR3: CASSYEGLAINEQFF. The DNA for the CDR3 is TGTGCCAGCAGCTACGAGGGACTAGCAATCAATGAGCAGTTCTTC.

The chain uses TRBV4-3 and TRBJ2-1, with TRBD2 as a possible D gene (5 bases). The CDR3 spans 16 residues. CDR1 is LGHNA and CDR2 is YSLEER in the germline V gene. Trimming took off 0 bases at V and 0 bases at J, with 9 bases between the two ends. DNA for the CDR3: TGCGCCAGCAGCCAAGATTGGGCGGGCTCCTACAATGAGCAGTTCTTC. This codes for CASSQDWAGSYNEQFF.

This clone was counted between two and nine times. Its ends do not fully match the called genes, so a read error is possible. The CDR3 region is CASSLQGASHEQYF. The CDR3 coding sequence is TGTGCCAGCAGCTTGCAGGGGGCCTCCCACGAGCAGTACTTC. This chain uses TRBV5-4 with TRBJ2-7, with 8 bases identical to TRBD1. This CDR3 spans 14 amino acids. CDR1 is SGHNT, CDR2 YYREEE, per germline (reference sequence).

With regard to this clone: In the same sample, other DNA sequences code for this CDR3. The chain carries TRBV28 and TRBJ2-7; D may be TRBD1 or TRBD2 (5 bases each). Per germline, CDR1 MDHEN and CDR2 SYDVKM. V dropped 5 bases and J dropped 0 bases, with 11 bases sitting between them. The CDR3 spans 14 residues. CDR3 loop: CASSPRDVSYEQYF. In nucleotides, the CDR3 is TGTGCCAGCAGTCCCAGGGACGTCTCCTACGAGCAGTACTTC.

This clone was counted a few times. V usage is TRBV9 and J usage is TRBJ2-1; TRBD2 agrees at 12 bases. The V and J ends lost 0 bases and 6 bases, in that order; junction bases with no gene match: 1. The CDR3 runs to 15 residues. The V gene's germline CDR1 is SGDLS and CDR2 YYNGEE. The CDR3: CASSVGLAGANEQFF. CDR3 in DNA: TGTGCCAGCAGCGTAGGACTAGCGGGAGCCAATGAGCAGTTCTTC.

J is TRBJ1-5 and V is TRBV5-1; D is unresolved. V lost 0 bases and J 5 bases, leaving 6 bases between the germline ends. The CDR3 loop spans 13 amino acids. Germline V gene lookup returns CDR1 SGHRS and CDR2 YFSETQ. Written as DNA, the CDR3 is TGCGCCAGCAGCTTGGATGGGCATCAGCCCCAGCATTTT. It codes for CASSLDGHQPQHF.

The chain recombines TRBV28 with TRBJ1-5; D is ambiguous. CDR3 size: 13 residues. Trimming cost V 5 bases and J 6 bases, with 11 bases left between them. CDR1 is MDHEN and CDR2 is SYDVKM in the germline V gene. Here the CDR3 reads CASSLLRSQPQHF. CDR3 coding DNA: TGTGCCAGCAGTCTTCTACGGAGTCAGCCCCAGCATTTT.

The CDR3 coding sequence is TGTGCCAGCAGGCCAATGCTACGAAATGAAAAACTGTTTTTT. This encodes CASRPMLRNEKLFF. The chain employs TRBV6-6 and TRBJ1-4; D gene uncertain. The germline gives CDR1 MNHNY, CDR2 SVGAGI (reference sequence). V dropped 6 bases and J dropped 5 bases, with 13 bases sitting between them. The CDR3 covers 14 residues.

J is TRBJ2-2 and V is TRBV9; 10 positions match TRBD1. The CDR3 contains 15 residues. Looked up from germline, CDR1 is SGDLS and CDR2 is YYNGEE. After removal of 0 bases from V and 4 bases from J, the junction contained 0 bases not matched to a gene. CDR3 coding DNA: TGTGCCAGCAGCGTAGGGACAGGGGGCACCGGGGAGCTGTTTTTT. Its protein product is CASSVGTGGTGELFF.

This chain uses TRBV18 with TRBJ2-1, with a tentative D call TRBD2 (6 bases). This CDR3 has 15 residues. CDR1 is KGHSH and CDR2 is LQKENI in the germline V gene. Trimming took 3 bases from V and 9 from J, leaving 18 bases between them. The CDR3 spells CASSPENTLGGEQFF. The CDR3 coding sequence is TGTGCCAGCTCACCGGAGAACACTTTGGGGGGTGAGCAGTTCTTC.

The chain couples TRBV6-1 to TRBJ2-1; 11 bases match TRBD2. V lost 4 bases and J lost 6; bases outside the gene matches: 8. The CDR3 is 16 amino acids. CDR1 is MNHNS, CDR2 SASEGT, per germline. The CDR3 region is CASSGGLAERLNEQFF. The DNA of the CDR3 is TGTGCCAGCAGTGGGGGACTAGCGGAACGACTCAATGAGCAGTTCTTC.

CDR3 in DNA: TGTGCCAGCAGCTGGGACAGCTACAATGAGCAGTTCTTC. This codes for CASSWDSYNEQFF. V usage is TRBV11-1 and J usage is TRBJ2-1, with TRBD1 matching 7 bases. Germline V gene lookup returns CDR1 SGHAT and CDR2 FQDESV (reference sequence). V dropped 4 bases and J dropped 3; count of bases not matched to a gene: 0. The CDR3 is made up of 13 amino acids.

V usage is TRBV5-4 and J usage is TRBJ2-5, with TRBD2 matching over 14 bases. Germline CDR1 SGHNT, CDR2 YYREEE (reference sequence). The ends lost 4 bases at V and 3 bases at J; junction bases unmatched: 2. This CDR3 region has 15 residues. CDR3 in amino acids: CASSRLAGGEETQYF. The CDR3 DNA follows: TGTGCCAGCAGCAGACTAGCGGGAGGGGAAGAGACCCAGTACTTC.

This clone was picked up a small number of times. A far larger clone is only one base removed, so a read error is likely. The CDR3 DNA is TGTGCCACCAGTGACTCCGGGGCCAAAAACATTCAGTACTTC. Its translation: CATSDSGAKNIQYF. The chain recombines TRBV25-1 with TRBJ2-4, with no clear D. This CDR3 is built from 14 residues. Germline values: CDR1 MGHDK, CDR2 SYGVNS.

This clone has a handful of counts. Other DNA variants within this sample encode the same CDR3. The chain joins TRBV15 to TRBJ1-5, with 7 nucleotides matching TRBD1. Germline V CDR1 and CDR2: LNHNV, YYDKDF (reference sequence). The CDR3 spans 14 residues. With V trimmed by 0 bases and J by 8 bases, 4 bases remained unmatched. The CDR3 DNA follows: TGTGCCACCAGCAGAGACAGGGGGAAAGAGCCCCAGCATTTT. Encoded protein: CATSRDRGKEPQHF.

This clone showed up many times. This probably arose from a read error, given a far larger clone one base away. Other DNA sequences in the same sample also yield this CDR3. The rearrangement uses TRBV14 and TRBJ2-1; D is possibly TRBD2 (6 bases). V was trimmed by 6 bases and J by 7 bases, leaving 22 bases between them. Germline V gives CDR1 SGHDN, CDR2 FVKESK. The CDR3 runs 16 residues. As DNA, the CDR3 is TGTGCCAGCAGTCGAGCGAGGGGCCGGGCGGGGAATGAGCAGTTCTTC. It specifies CASSRARGRAGNEQFF.

J is TRBJ2-3 and V is TRBV5-1; D is possibly TRBD1 or TRBD2 (5 bases each). V lost 7 bases, J lost 6 bases, and 15 bases lay in between. Germline-derived CDR1 and CDR2 are SGHRS and YFSETQ. The CDR3 contains 13 residues. CDR3 protein: CASCEGTGDTQYF. The DNA of the CDR3 is TGCGCCAGCTGCGAGGGGACGGGGGATACGCAGTATTTT.

This clone was counted between two and nine times. The chain combines TRBV29-1 with TRBJ2-7; unclear D gene. The CDR3 totals 12 residues. V lost 6 bases and J lost 4, with 13 bases in between. In germline, CDR1 is SQVTM, CDR2 ANQGSEA. CDR3 DNA sequence: TGCAGCGTCCACACGGATGGGTACGAGCAGTACTTC. Translation: CSVHTDGYEQYF.

In its sample, this clone was seen a few times. The chain uses TRBV6-5 and TRBJ1-3; 7 bases agree with TRBD1. Germline V CDR1 and CDR2: MNHEY, SVGAGI. Germline trimming cut 7 bases from V and 0 bases from J; bases unmatched to any gene: 6. The CDR3 is made up of 15 amino acids. CDR3 in amino acids: CASKLGQSSGNTIYF. CDR3 sequence (DNA): TGTGCCAGCAAACTGGGACAGAGCTCTGGAAACACCATATATTTT.

The chain uses TRBV18 and TRBJ2-1; tentatively, D is TRBD2 (5 bases). The V gene lost 2 bases and the J gene lost 7 bases, with 6 bases spanning the gap. The CDR3 has 12 residues. Per the germline V gene, CDR1 is KGHSH and CDR2 is LQKENI. DNA of the CDR3: TGTGCCAGCTCACCAGAGGGAAATGAGCAGTTCTTC. Protein product: CASSPEGNEQFF.

This clone was detected only a few times. The chain carries TRBV7-2 and TRBJ2-5, with a possible D match to TRBD2 (5 bases). There are 13 residues in the CDR3. Germline V gives CDR1 SGHTA, CDR2 FQGNSA. The V gene lost 6 bases and the J gene lost 2 bases, with 10 bases spanning the gap. CDR3 sequence: CASRHGEQETQYF. The CDR3 coding sequence is TGTGCCAGCAGACACGGGGAGCAAGAGACCCAGTACTTC.

This clone turned up a few times. The V gene is TRBV7-9, the J gene TRBJ2-3, with TRBD1 matching over 7 bases. This CDR3 has 16 amino acids. The germline V gene has CDR1 SEHNR and CDR2 FQNEAQ (reference sequence). The V gene end was trimmed by 5 bases and the J gene end by 2 bases; junction bases not matched to a gene: 10. The CDR3 nucleotides are TGTGCCAGCAGCCCTCCGGGACAGTTCTTCACAGATACGCAGTATTTT. As protein: CASSPPGQFFTDTQYF.

CDR3: CASSEQNLQEAFF. The CDR3 nucleotides read TGTGCCAGCAGCGAACAAAACCTACAGGAAGCTTTCTTT. J is TRBJ1-1 and V is TRBV7-9; D is unresolved. CDR3 size: 13 residues. With 5 bases removed from V and 8 bases from J, the gap between germline ends came to 15 bases. Germline V gene data show CDR1 as SEHNR and CDR2 as FQNEAQ (reference sequence).

The rearrangement joins TRBV7-2 to TRBJ2-5; D might be TRBD2 (6 bases). Trimming removed 1 base at V and 6 bases at J, with 12 bases between. CDR3 length: 14 residues. Germline-derived CDR1 and CDR2 are SGHTA and FQGNSA. The chain's CDR3 is CASSLGQGGKTQYF. For the CDR3, the DNA is TGTGCCAGCAGCTTAGGGCAGGGAGGAAAGACCCAGTACTTC.

This clone appeared a few times. J is TRBJ2-1 and V is TRBV28; TRBD1 matches 9 bases. From germline, CDR1 is MDHEN and CDR2 SYDVKM. This CDR3 comprises 13 residues. The J segment lost 10 bases and the V segment lost 7 bases, leaving 8 bases of the junction unmatched. This CDR3 reads CASITGTGNEQFF. For the CDR3, the DNA is TGTGCCAGCATCACCGGGACAGGGAACGAGCAGTTCTTC. Combining the CDR3 with reference TRBV28 and TRBJ2-1 gives the whole variable domain DVKVTQSSRYLVKRTGEKVFLECVQDMDHENMFWYRQDPGLGLRLIYFSYDVKMKEKGDIPEGYSVSREKKERFSLILESASTNQTSMYLCASITGTGNEQFFGPGTRLTVL.

The V call is TRBV6-6, the J call TRBJ1-5, with TRBD1 identical over 7 bases. The CDR3 length is 14 residues. Germline lookup yields CDR1 MNHNY and CDR2 SVGAGI (reference sequence). V was clipped by 7 bases and J by 7 bases; unmatched bases: 10. For the CDR3, the DNA is TGTGCCAGCACTAGAGCAACAGGGGTCCAGCCCCAGCATTTT. Translated, it gives CASTRATGVQPQHF.